The 21 T cell receptor beta chains given below trace back to one sample, sequenced in a study of T cells in Graves' hyperthyroidism and ophthalmopathy. TCR beta CDR3 region amplification was performed from RNA transcripts. Carried out on the TCR CDR3, a first-round RT-PCR used the HTBI primer set. TCRdb re-derived calls from the multiplex PCR reads in MiXCR, one entry per CDR3 protein. The repertoire has about 700,000 distinct CDR3 sequences, 11% to 15% of them found once; the top ten carry more than 8.5%. Sequencing was done on a sample of blood. The receptors shown here come from a woman aged 18-29 years with Graves' hyperthyroidism.

This clonotype appeared many times. This chain joins TRBV2 and TRBJ2-3, with no clear D. Germline CDR1 is SNHLY and CDR2 is FYNNEI. The V end was cut by 4 bases, the J end by 9 bases, with 11 bases between. CDR3 length: 12 residues. In nucleotides, the CDR3 is TGTGCCAGCAGTGTTACTTCCAGCACGCAGTATTTT. Its translation is CASSVTSSTQYF.

This chain links TRBV6-4 with TRBJ2-3; no firm D call. The V gene's germline CDR1 is MRHNA and CDR2 SNTAGT. The CDR3 contains 17 residues. The V end was cut by 4 bases, the J end by 1 base, with 18 bases between. In nucleotides, the CDR3 is TGTGCCAGCAGTGCCTGGCCTCTGAAAAAGGGCACAGATACGCAGTATTTT. Amino acid sequence: CASSAWPLKKGTDTQYF.

The J gene is TRBJ1-1, the V gene TRBV6-2 or TRBV6-3, with TRBD1 as a possible D gene (5 bases). The germline CDR1 and CDR2 sequences are MNHEY and SVGEGT. V was trimmed by 4 bases and J by 7 bases, leaving 10 bases between them. The CDR3 covers 12 residues. CDR3 sequence reads: CASSLGPNEAFF. The CDR3 DNA reads TGTGCCAGCAGTTTGGGACCGAATGAAGCTTTCTTT.

For this clonotype: A much larger clone differs from this one at a single base, so this may be a read error. The chain uses TRBV5-1 and TRBJ2-1, with 8 bases identical to TRBD2. The J call may be in error: the DNA end matches TRBJ2-7 better. This CDR3 contains 16 residues. Germline CDR1 is SGHRS and CDR2 is YFSETQ. The CDR3 protein is CASSLTGLVASNEQYF. DNA for the CDR3: TGCGCCAGCAGCTTAACGGGACTAGTCGCCTCCAATGAGCAGTACTTC.

This clonotype was recorded a few times. This CDR3 reads CASSDPGQGFADTQYF. CDR3 nucleotides: TGTGCCAGCAGCGACCCGGGACAGGGGTTCGCAGATACGCAGTATTTT. The chain carries TRBV7-9 and TRBJ2-3; 10 bases match TRBD1. The germline gives CDR1 SEHNR, CDR2 FQNEAQ (reference sequence). Trimming at V came to 5 bases and at J to 4 bases, leaving 9 bases not matched to a gene. The CDR3 is 16 amino acids.

Worth noting for this clonotype: The junction shows a germline mismatch at one end, possibly a read error. The rearrangement joins TRBV5-1 to TRBJ2-7; possible D gene TRBD1, 6 bases. The CDR3 contains 17 residues. In germline, CDR1 is SGHRS, CDR2 YFSETQ. The CDR3 spells CASSFDSTYRDSYEKYF. CDR3 nucleotide sequence: TGCGCCAGCAGCTTTGACTCCACCTACAGGGATTCCTACGAGAAGTACTTC.

The genes are TRBV4-2 and TRBJ2-7; 8 bases map to TRBD1. The CDR3 totals 16 residues. Trimming took 0 bases from V and 0 from J; bases not matched to a gene: 4. Germline CDR1 is LGHNA and CDR2 is YNFKEQ. In DNA, the CDR3 is TGTGCCAGCAGCCAAGAGGTCGACAGGGGCTCCTACGAGCAGTACTTC. Translating gives CASSQEVDRGSYEQYF.

In its sample, this clonotype was seen many times. The rearrangement uses TRBV4-1 and TRBJ2-5, with 8 bases fitting TRBD1. The CDR3 is 17 residues long. Per germline, CDR1 MGHRA and CDR2 YSYEKL. Trimming at V came to 4 bases and at J to 3 bases, leaving 13 bases not matched to a gene. The CDR3 bases are TGCGCCAGCAGCCCGAGATTCAGACAGGGGAATGAAGAGACCCAGTACTTC. It codes for CASSPRFRQGNEETQYF.

This clonotype was observed at least ten times. CDR3 residues: CATSGYHSGTYNEQFF. DNA of the CDR3: TGTGCCACCAGTGGGTACCATAGCGGGACCTACAATGAGCAGTTCTTC. The chain carries TRBV24-1 and TRBJ2-1; 8 bases match TRBD2. Germline V gene lookup returns CDR1 KGHDR and CDR2 SFDVKD. The CDR3 length is 16 residues. V trimming: 5 bases; J trimming: 2 bases; junction bases outside the gene matches: 7.

This clonotype was picked up a small number of times. CDR3 region: CASSIDRGSGYTF. CDR3 DNA: TGTGCCAGTAGTATAGACCGGGGGAGTGGCTACACCTTC. The chain carries TRBV19 and TRBJ1-2; tentatively, D is TRBD1 (5 bases). The CDR3 is 13 residues long. Germline CDR1 reads LNHDA; CDR2 reads SQIVND (reference sequence). Trimming stripped 0 bases from V and 7 bases from J, with 9 bases between. The whole variable domain, remainder taken from reference TRBV19 and TRBJ1-2, is DGGITQSPKYLFRKEGQNVTLSCEQNLNHDAMYWYRQDPGQGLRLIYYSQIVNDFQKGDIAEGYSVSREKKESFPLTVTSAQKNPTAFYLCASSIDRGSGYTFGSGTRLTVV.

This clonotype was detected a few times. The chain carries TRBV7-9 and TRBJ2-7; no clear D. Looked up from germline, CDR1 is SEHNR and CDR2 is FQNEAQ (reference sequence). The V end was cut by 3 bases, the J end by 6 bases, with 6 bases between. This CDR3 is 11 amino acids long. This CDR3 reads CASSFVGEQYF. In DNA, the CDR3 is TGTGCCAGCAGCTTCGTGGGCGAGCAGTACTTC.

This clonotype occurred many times. This chain uses TRBV11-2 with TRBJ1-2; no reliable D call. Germline V lookup: CDR1 SGHAT, CDR2 FQNNGV. Between the trimmed V and J ends, which lost 6 bases and 10 bases, there was a span of 18 bases. The length of the CDR3 is 13 residues. The CDR3 here is CASRPASGPNYTF. CDR3 bases: TGTGCCAGCAGGCCGGCGTCAGGTCCCAACTACACCTTC. Together with reference TRBV11-2 and TRBJ1-2, the CDR3 gives the full variable domain: EAGVAQSPRYKIIEKRQSVAFWCNPISGHATLYWYQQILGQGPKLLIQFQNNGVVDDSQLPKDRFSAERLKGVDSTLKIQPAKLEDSAVYLCASRPASGPNYTFGSGTRLTVV.

V usage is TRBV20-1 and J usage is TRBJ2-7; 9 bases fit TRBD2. The CDR3 length is 13 residues. V was clipped by 3 bases and J by 6 bases; unmatched bases: 6. CDR1 is DFQATT and CDR2 is SNEGSKA in the germline V gene (reference sequence). The CDR3 spells CSASASGKVEQYF. The DNA for the CDR3 is TGCAGTGCTAGTGCTAGCGGGAAAGTCGAGCAGTACTTC.

The sample holds a few counts of this clonotype. The junction differs from germline at one of its ends, possibly a read error. This chain uses TRBV20-1 with TRBJ1-3; no reliable D call. The germline CDR1 and CDR2 sequences are DFQATT and SNEGSKA (reference sequence). The CDR3 is 12 amino acids. The CDR3 is CSASAGGSTIYF. The CDR3 nucleotides are TGCAGTGCTAGTGCAGGCGGAAGCACCATATATTTT.

This clonotype was seen many times. The chain is built from TRBV12-3 or TRBV12-4 and TRBJ2-1; 10 bases are a match to TRBD2. The CDR3 has 15 residues. V shed 8 bases and J 9 bases; nucleotides not matched to a gene: 13. Here the CDR3 reads CASRGSGRARSEQFF. In DNA, the CDR3 is TGTGCCAGCCGAGGAAGCGGGAGGGCCCGGAGTGAGCAGTTCTTC.

This clonotype appeared a few times. The chain uses TRBV27 and TRBJ2-1, with 12 positions matching TRBD2. The CDR3 has 14 residues. Germline trimming cut 4 bases from V and 8 bases from J; bases unmatched to any gene: 3. Germline loops: CDR1 MNHEY, CDR2 SMNVEV (reference sequence). This CDR3 reads CASSSTSGRYEQFF. The CDR3 region has the DNA TGTGCCAGCAGTTCGACTAGCGGGAGATATGAGCAGTTCTTC.

This clonotype was observed at least ten times. The rearrangement links TRBV12-3 or TRBV12-4 to TRBJ1-1, with 7 positions matching TRBD1. The CDR3 consists of 15 residues. Losses at the gene ends were 5 bases for V and 3 bases for J; bases not matched to a gene: 9. CDR3 sequence reads: CASSPYDRAYTEAFF. CDR3 nucleotide sequence: TGTGCCAGCAGTCCCTATGACAGGGCGTACACTGAAGCTTTCTTT.

The V and J genes are TRBV19 and TRBJ2-1, with TRBD2 identical over 13 bases. Germline V gene data show CDR1 as LNHDA and CDR2 as SQIVND (reference sequence). There are 17 residues in the CDR3. Germline trimming cut 4 bases from V and 4 bases from J; bases unmatched to any gene: 7. The CDR3 DNA follows: TGTGCCAGTAGTACACGGACTAGCGGGAGCCTATACAATGAGCAGTTCTTC. Translated, it gives CASSTRTSGSLYNEQFF.

The J gene is TRBJ2-7, the V gene TRBV28; 9 nucleotides agree with TRBD2. The CDR3 loop spans 15 amino acids. The V gene's germline CDR1 is MDHEN and CDR2 SYDVKM. Losses at the gene ends were 6 bases for V and 5 bases for J; bases not matched to a gene: 11. The CDR3 nucleotides read TGTGCCAGCAGCCCCCTTAGCGGGAGAGGAGACGAGCAGTACTTC. Its protein product is CASSPLSGRGDEQYF.

The chain carries TRBV18 and TRBJ1-1, with TRBD1 matching over 8 bases. The J segment lost 1 base and the V segment lost 2 bases, leaving 9 bases of the junction unmatched. Germline V CDR1 and CDR2: KGHSH, LQKENI. CDR3 length equals 17 residues. CDR3 DNA: TGTGCCAGCTCACCAGGAAGGCAGGGGGCGACGAACACTGAAGCTTTCTTT. It codes for CASSPGRQGATNTEAFF.

This clonotype was seen at least ten times. The chain links TRBV7-2 to TRBJ2-1; D is unclear. This CDR3 contains 15 residues. Germline CDR1 reads SGHTA; CDR2 reads FQGNSA. The V gene lost 0 bases and the J gene lost 0 bases, with 6 bases spanning the gap. CDR3 region: CASSLASSSYNEQFF. In DNA, the CDR3 is TGTGCCAGCAGCTTAGCATCTAGCTCCTACAATGAGCAGTTCTTC. Full variable domain (rest looked up from reference TRBV7-2 and TRBJ2-1): GAGVSQSPSNKVTEKGKDVELRCDPISGHTALYWYRQSLGQGLEFLIYFQGNSAPDKSGLPSDRFSAERTGGSVSTLTIQRTQQEDSAVYLCASSLASSSYNEQFFGPGTRLTVL.